This is a list of T cell receptor beta chains from one sample in a study of shared clonotypes between healthy human individuals. Sequenced by immunoSEQ multiplex PCR; TCRdb stores in-frame clones only, minus some. The sample gives some 2.3 million clones, just over 90% of which show up once; 0.3% to 0.4% is in the top ten. Sequenced sample: naive CD4+ T cells from PBMCs. The receptors here all came from a young man in good health. Some clones in this sample may be carry-over from other donors' samples. CDR3s include the opening cysteine and the closing phenylalanine or tryptophan. The order of the fields is V gene, D gene, J gene, clone size, CDR3 protein, CDR3 DNA. D genes are given only for firm matches. Not every row has a clone size; where given, it reads once, few, many or a size class.

TRBV5-1	.	TRBJ1-6	.	CASSLEGGNSPLHF	TGCGCCAGCAGCTTGGAAGGGGGAAATTCACCCCTCCACTTT
TRBV6-6	.	TRBJ2-2	.	CASSYWQVGGELFF	TGTGCCAGCAGTTACTGGCAGGTCGGCGGGGAGCTGTTTTTT
TRBV7-2	.	TRBJ2-7	.	CASSLAGGGAREQYF	TGTGCCAGCAGCTTAGCGGGAGGTGGGGCGCGCGAGCAGTACTTC
TRBV6-1	.	TRBJ1-1	.	CASSYGGSAFF	TGTGCCAGCAGTTACGGGGGTTCAGCTTTCTTT
TRBV7-2	.	TRBJ1-5	.	CASSFYPYQPQHF	TGTGCCAGCAGCTTCTATCCCTATCAGCCCCAGCATTTT
TRBV27	.	TRBJ1-5	.	CASSLISGDQPQHF	TGTGCCAGCAGTTTAATCTCAGGTGATCAGCCCCAGCATTTT
TRBV29-1	.	TRBJ2-1	.	CSATMSYNEQFF	TGCTCCGCGACAATGTCCTACAATGAGCAGTTCTTC
TRBV14	TRBD1	TRBJ2-7	.	CASSPRRRGSYSYEQYF	TGTGCCAGCAGCCCCCGACGCAGGGGGAGTTACTCCTACGAGCAGTACTTC
TRBV11-1	.	TRBJ1-2	.	CASSLVATSGYTF	TGTGCCAGCAGCTTAGTCGCCACGAGTGGCTACACCTTC
TRBV10-1	TRBD1	TRBJ2-3	.	CASATGTGGPDTQYF	TGCGCCAGTGCCACCGGGACAGGGGGCCCAGATACGCAGTATTTT
TRBV7-6	.	TRBJ1-1	.	CASSATNTEAFF	TGTGCCAGCTCGGCGACGAACACTGAAGCTTTCTTT
TRBV9	.	TRBJ2-6	.	CASSVVQAPRSGANVLTF	TGTGCCAGCAGCGTAGTTCAAGCTCCCCGATCTGGGGCCAACGTCCTGACTTTC
TRBV12-1	.	TRBJ1-3	.	CASSFGPGQRQDPGNTIYF	TGTGCCAGCAGCTTTGGTCCGGGACAGAGACAAGACCCTGGAAACACCATATATTTT
TRBV23-1	.	TRBJ2-1	.	CASSQDGYEQFF	TGCGCCAGCAGTCAAGACGGCTATGAGCAGTTCTTC
TRBV15	.	TRBJ2-5	.	CATSRVVVAEQETQYF	TGTGCCACCAGCAGAGTGGTCGTAGCGGAGCAAGAGACCCAGTACTTC
TRBV28	TRBD2	TRBJ2-1	.	CASSLPTSGFHNEQFF	TGTGCCAGCAGTTTGCCTACTAGCGGCTTCCACAATGAGCAGTTCTTC
TRBV29-1	.	TRBJ1-1	few	CSVGANINTEAFF	TGCAGCGTTGGGGCGAACATCAACACTGAAGCTTTCTTT
TRBV7-8	.	TRBJ1-2	few	CASSMISYGYTF	TGTGCCAGCAGCATGATCAGTTATGGCTACACCTTC
TRBV27	TRBD2	TRBJ2-7	.	CASSLRPSGRARVGEQYF	TGTGCCAGCAGCCTTCGACCTAGCGGGAGGGCCCGGGTAGGCGAGCAGTACTTC
TRBV27	.	TRBJ1-5	few	CARLQGERNQPQHF	TGTGCCAGGCTACAGGGTGAACGCAATCAGCCCCAGCATTTT
TRBV29-1	.	TRBJ2-7	.	CSVRWGERGSYEQYF	TGCAGCGTTCGCTGGGGGGAGAGGGGCTCCTACGAGCAGTACTTC
TRBV4-2	TRBD2	TRBJ2-3	.	CASSQLRGLAGGADTQYF	TGTGCCAGCAGCCAACTAAGGGGACTAGCGGGAGGCGCGGATACGCAGTATTTT
TRBV4-2	.	TRBJ1-4	.	CASSQVNRNEKLFF	TGTGCCAGCAGCCAAGTTAACAGGAATGAAAAACTGTTTTTT
TRBV7-8	TRBD1	TRBJ1-2	.	CASSQSRAGTARYGYTF	TGTGCCAGCAGCCAAAGCCGGGCAGGGACAGCTCGCTATGGCTACACCTTC
TRBV6-5	TRBD2	TRBJ2-3	.	CASKGLAGRTDTQYF	TGTGCCAGCAAGGGGCTAGCGGGGCGCACAGATACGCAGTATTTT
TRBV7-2	TRBD2	TRBJ2-1	.	CASSSRLAGGSEQFF	TGTGCCAGCAGCAGCCGACTAGCGGGAGGGTCGGAGCAGTTCTTC
TRBV6-6	.	TRBJ2-1	once	CASRPGGDEQFF	TGTGCCAGCAGGCCAGGGGGGGATGAGCAGTTCTTC
TRBV5-1	.	TRBJ1-1	few	CASSLGTANTEAFF	TGCGCCAGCAGCTTGGGGACAGCGAACACTGAAGCTTTCTTT
TRBV7-2	TRBD1	TRBJ1-3	.	CASSTGRQGARGNTIYF	TGTGCCAGCAGCACCGGTCGACAGGGGGCGCGGGGAAACACCATATATTTT
TRBV10-3	TRBD2	TRBJ2-7	.	CAISESGTSGYEQYF	TGTGCCATCAGTGAGTCCGGGACTAGCGGATACGAGCAGTACTTC
TRBV15	.	TRBJ2-1	.	CATSRDRRNEQFF	TGTGCCACCAGCAGAGACAGGAGAAATGAGCAGTTCTTC
TRBV4-1	TRBD2	TRBJ2-1	.	CASSPGLARSSSSYNEQFF	TGCGCCAGCAGCCCCGGACTAGCGAGATCCTCGAGCTCCTACAATGAGCAGTTCTTC
TRBV30	TRBD1	TRBJ1-1	.	CAWSVGGTTEAFF	TGTGCCTGGAGTGTAGGGGGCACCACTGAAGCTTTCTTT
TRBV11-2	.	TRBJ2-1	.	CASTDWASQKRNEQFF	TGTGCCAGCACCGATTGGGCTAGCCAAAAGCGTAATGAGCAGTTCTTC
TRBV11-3	.	TRBJ2-7	.	CASSQSLGEQYF	TGTGCCAGCAGCCAATCCTTGGGCGAGCAGTACTTC